One sample yielded the 10 T cell receptor beta chains listed below, sequenced in a study of vaccination effects on CD4 cells after COVID-19. It was after around 10 days of culture that CD4+ T cells were isolated. No antigen has been identified for these receptors. The method was immunoSEQ multiplex PCR; TCRdb's version includes in-frame clones alone and lacks a portion of them. The sample lists around 27,000 clones, around three fifths occurring once. The sample was CD4+ T cells from PBMCs cultured without peptide, taken before COVID-19 vaccination. The receptors were gathered from a human donor who received a COVID-19 vaccine.

The V and J genes are TRBV13 and TRBJ2-1; possibly TRBD2 for D (6 bases). Trimming took off 1 base at V and 0 bases at J, with 22 bases between the two ends. CDR3 size: 20 residues. The germline CDR1 and CDR2 sequences are PRHDT and FYEKMQ (reference sequence). CDR3 protein: CASSLVVPPPGRGSYNEQFF. In DNA, the CDR3 is TGTGCCAGCAGCTTAGTCGTCCCCCCTCCAGGGCGGGGCTCCTACAATGAGCAGTTCTTC. The full variable domain, with the rest looked up from reference TRBV13 and TRBJ2-1, is AAGVIQSPRHLIKEKRETATLKCYPIPRHDTVYWYQQGPGQDPQFLISFYEKMQSDKGSIPDRFSAQQFSDYHSELNMSSLELGDSALYFCASSLVVPPPGRGSYNEQFFGPGTRLTVL.

The chain links TRBV5-6 to TRBJ1-5; D perhaps matches TRBD1 (5 bases). The CDR3 has 15 residues. Germline V gene data show CDR1 as SGHDT and CDR2 as YYEEEE. V lost 0 bases to trimming and J lost 7 bases, with 14 bases between them. The CDR3 bases are TGTGCCAGCAGCTTGGCCCAGGGAGGAGGACAGCCCCAGCATTTT. This translates into CASSLAQGGGQPQHF.

The chain joins TRBV5-1 to TRBJ1-6; D not resolved. V was cut by 0 bases and J by 10 bases, with 11 bases left in between. The CDR3 sequence is 14 residues long. CDR1 is SGHRS, CDR2 YFSETQ, per germline. The CDR3 reads CASSLGALGSPLHF. DNA of the CDR3: TGCGCCAGCAGCTTGGGGGCTTTAGGGTCACCCCTCCACTTT. Complete variable domain (other parts from reference TRBV5-1 and TRBJ1-6): KAGVTQTPRYLIKTRGQQVTLSCSPISGHRSVSWYQQTPGQGLQFLFEYFSETQRNKGNFPGRFSGRQFSNSRSEMNVSTLELGDSALYLCASSLGALGSPLHFGNGTRLTVT.

This chain connects TRBV2 to TRBJ1-2; no clear D. The CDR3 length is 14 residues. Germline V gene data show CDR1 as SNHLY and CDR2 as FYNNEI. Deletions cut 7 bases from V and 0 bases from J, with 12 bases between. CDR3 sequence (DNA): TGTGCCAGCAACCTTGCGCGAGCTAACTATGGCTACACCTTC. This codes for CASNLARANYGYTF.

CDR3 coding DNA: TGTGCCAGCAGCTTAGGTGCAGGGGCATCCTATGGCTACACCTTC. As protein: CASSLGAGASYGYTF. The chain carries TRBV7-9 and TRBJ1-2; D is perhaps TRBD1 (6 bases). Trimming stripped 1 base from V and 4 bases from J, with 13 bases between. Germline assignment: CDR1 SEHNR and CDR2 FQNEAQ (reference sequence). CDR3 length: 15 amino acids.

CDR3 loop: CATSDFEYYPGWQVNTEAFF. CDR3 coding DNA: TGTGCCACCAGTGATTTTGAATACTACCCGGGGTGGCAGGTGAACACTGAAGCTTTCTTT. The V and J genes are TRBV24-1 and TRBJ1-1; D gene uncertain. Germline V gene data show CDR1 as KGHDR and CDR2 as SFDVKD. The CDR3 extends over 20 amino acids. Trimming removed 1 base from V and 0 bases from J, with 23 bases in between.

The gene calls are TRBV18 and TRBJ2-7, with 14 bases lining up with TRBD2. The junction had 6 bases not matched to a gene; V was cut back by 3 bases and J by 2 bases. CDR1 KGHSH and CDR2 LQKENI come from the germline V gene. The CDR3 sequence is 17 residues long. The CDR3 spells CASSPGTSGSLPYEQYF. The CDR3 nucleotides read TGTGCCAGCTCACCGGGGACTAGCGGGAGCTTGCCCTACGAGCAGTACTTC.

The chain has TRBV19 and TRBJ2-3; possibly TRBD1 for D (6 bases). V was shortened by 4 bases and J by 0 bases, with 11 bases between the two germline ends. The CDR3 runs to 15 residues. In germline, CDR1 is LNHDA, CDR2 SQIVND (reference sequence). The CDR3 nucleotides are TGTGCCAGTAGTAAGGACAGACTAAGCACAGATACGCAGTATTTT. Amino acids: CASSKDRLSTDTQYF. Using reference TRBV19 and TRBJ2-3 for the parts outside the CDR3, the full variable domain is DGGITQSPKYLFRKEGQNVTLSCEQNLNHDAMYWYRQDPGQGLRLIYYSQIVNDFQKGDIAEGYSVSREKKESFPLTVTSAQKNPTAFYLCASSKDRLSTDTQYFGPGTRLTVL.

The chain joins TRBV4-1 to TRBJ2-6, with D maybe TRBD1 (6 bases). V was cut by 4 bases and J by 1 base, with 23 bases left in between. Germline V gene sequence: CDR1 MGHRA, CDR2 YSYEKL. The CDR3 is 20 amino acids. The CDR3 sequence: CASSRQERAYRESGANVLTF. The CDR3 DNA reads as TGCGCCAGCAGCCGTCAAGAGAGGGCCTACAGGGAGTCTGGGGCCAACGTCCTGACTTTC.

V gene TRBV12-3 or TRBV12-4 combines with J gene TRBJ2-1; D might be TRBD2 (6 bases). The germline V and J ends were trimmed by 3 bases and 10 bases, with 10 bases remaining between them. The CDR3 has 12 residues. CDR3 in amino acids: CASSFTRGEQFF. The CDR3 nucleotides are TGTGCCAGCAGTTTTACCCGGGGGGAGCAGTTCTTC.